One sample yielded the 26 T cell receptor beta chains listed below, sequenced in a study of CD8+CD57+ T cells in acquired aplastic anemia. Template material for TCR beta VDJ and CDR3 profiling consisted of genomic DNA. MiXCR, applied by TCRdb to the reads, yields one record per CDR3 protein. The profile shows roughly 500,000 distinct CDR3 sequences, roughly a third of them singletons. Patients selected for sequencing had displayed CD8+CD57+ cell expansion by flow cytometry. Sequenced: sorted CD4+, CD8+, or CD8+CD57+ T cells (not recorded which) from PBMCs. The receptor source for this set is a human donor with aplastic anemia.

This clonotype has just a few counts. V gene TRBV20-1 combines with J gene TRBJ1-4, with D possibly TRBD1 on 5 matching bases. The CDR3 loop spans 15 amino acids. The V and J ends lost 6 bases and 3 bases respectively, with 17 bases between them. Germline CDR1 DFQATT, CDR2 SNEGSKA (reference sequence). CDR3 nucleotides: TGCAGTGCGCGCCCAGGGACCCAATCTAATGAAAAACTGTTTTTT. It yields the protein CSARPGTQSNEKLFF.

This clonotype was seen many times. The chain employs TRBV24-1 and TRBJ2-5; D gene uncertain. From germline, CDR1 is KGHDR and CDR2 SFDVKD. Trimming pared 4 bases from V and 7 bases from J, leaving 12 bases between. The CDR3 spans 13 residues. The CDR3 region is CATSDPSVRTQYF. The DNA for the CDR3 is TGTGCCACCAGTGACCCATCTGTCCGGACCCAGTACTTC.

The CDR3 region is CASSRDRGLFF. In DNA form, the CDR3 reads TGTGCCAGTAGCCGGGACAGGGGGCTGTTTTTT. The V call is TRBV19, the J call TRBJ2-2, with 10 positions matching TRBD1. The trim removed 6 bases at V and 13 bases at J, leaving 2 bases unmatched. The CDR3 sequence is 11 residues long. Germline lookup yields CDR1 LNHDA and CDR2 SQIVND (reference sequence).

Comment on this clonotype: This may stem from a read error, because a much larger clone lies one nucleotide away. This chain connects TRBV2 to TRBJ2-7, with TRBD1 matching 8 bases. The CDR3 runs to 17 residues. Germline V gene lookup returns CDR1 SNHLY and CDR2 FYNNEI. The CDR3 here is CAGSDISGGARSHEQYF. CDR3 DNA: TGTGCCGGCAGTGACATTTCAGGGGGCGCGAGGAGCCACGAGCAGTACTTC.

The V gene is TRBV27, the J gene TRBJ1-2; no reliable D call. This CDR3 is 13 amino acids long. Looked up from germline, CDR1 is MNHEY and CDR2 is SMNVEV (reference sequence). V shed 6 bases and J shed 5 bases, with 13 bases lying between them. CDR3 region: CASSLRLPYGYTF. In nucleotides, the CDR3 is TGTGCCAGCAGCCTTCGGCTTCCTTATGGCTACACCTTC.

This clonotype was seen many times. The V call is TRBV15, the J call TRBJ2-5; no firm D call. Looked up from germline, CDR1 is LNHNV and CDR2 is YYDKDF (reference sequence). The CDR3 runs 14 residues. The ends were cut back, 1 base at V and 2 bases at J, with 8 bases in the middle. CDR3 region: CATSRGGAQETQYF. The CDR3 DNA reads TGTGCCACCAGCAGAGGTGGAGCACAAGAGACCCAGTACTTC.

This chain connects TRBV12-3 or TRBV12-4 to TRBJ1-3; possibly TRBD1 for D (5 bases). V was clipped by 5 bases and J by 7 bases, with 12 bases between them. This CDR3 is built from 13 residues. The CDR3 sequence is CASSGAYGNTIYF. The DNA for the CDR3 is TGTGCCAGCAGTGGGGCATACGGTAACACCATATATTTT.

This clonotype was observed a few times. The CDR3 loop is CATSREAGQQFF. Here the CDR3 DNA reads TGTGCCACCAGCAGAGAGGCAGGGCAGCAGTTCTTC. The V and J genes are TRBV15 and TRBJ2-1; weak D call: TRBD1 (5 bases). The germline V gene has CDR1 LNHNV and CDR2 YYDKDF (reference sequence). The ends were cut back, 0 bases at V and 11 bases at J, with 8 bases in the middle. CDR3 length equals 12 residues.

This clonotype was seen many times. This chain joins TRBV7-2 and TRBJ1-1; tentative D call: TRBD1 (5 bases). V was cut by 5 bases and J by 0 bases, with 10 bases left in between. The CDR3 is made up of 14 amino acids. The germline V gene has CDR1 SGHTA and CDR2 FQGNSA. The CDR3 loop is CASSPGHMNTEAFF. DNA for the CDR3: TGTGCCAGCAGCCCCGGACACATGAACACTGAAGCTTTCTTT.

The chain uses TRBV7-2 and TRBJ1-2, with TRBD1 matching over 7 bases. Unmatched junction bases numbered 4, after V lost 4 bases and J lost 2 bases. Germline V lookup: CDR1 SGHTA, CDR2 FQGNSA. CDR3 size: 14 residues. CDR3 region: CASSSGGGNYGYTF. The CDR3 DNA is TGTGCCAGCAGCTCAGGGGGTGGGAACTATGGCTACACCTTC.

This clonotype appeared a single time. This chain connects TRBV25-1 to TRBJ2-7; D may be TRBD1 (6 bases). The germline V and J ends were trimmed by 1 base and 3 bases, with 13 bases remaining between them. CDR3 length equals 15 residues. Germline V gives CDR1 MGHDK, CDR2 SYGVNS. The CDR3 reads CASSELGTKDYEQYF. In DNA, the CDR3 is TGTGCCAGCAGTGAATTGGGGACAAAAGACTACGAGCAGTACTTC.

There are many counts of this clonotype. The chain combines TRBV20-1 with TRBJ1-2, with TRBD1 matching over 10 bases. Trimming at V came to 5 bases and at J to 4 bases, leaving 1 base not matched to a gene. Germline assignment: CDR1 DFQATT and CDR2 SNEGSKA (reference sequence). The CDR3 consists of 12 residues. CDR3 sequence reads: CSAGDRGYGYTF. The CDR3 coding sequence is TGCAGTGCTGGGGACAGGGGCTATGGCTACACCTTC.

Details on this clonotype: Because the CDR3 is missing its conserved closing phenylalanine or tryptophan, this is likely a read error. The chain is built from TRBV11-3 and TRBJ1-1; D unclear. The CDR3 runs to 11 residues. The ends were cut back, 10 bases at V and 8 bases at J, with 14 bases in the middle. CDR1 SGHNT and CDR2 YENEEA come from the germline V gene. In nucleotides, the CDR3 is TGTGCCACCACGAGGGAGGGAGAAGCTTTCCCT. Protein sequence: CATTREGEAFP.

The sample holds a few counts of this clonotype. The V gene is TRBV25-1, the J gene TRBJ1-1; TRBD1 matches 8 bases. The junction had 12 bases not matched to a gene; V was cut back by 8 bases and J by 7 bases. The germline gives CDR1 MGHDK, CDR2 SYGVNS. The length of the CDR3 is 14 residues. The CDR3 DNA reads as TGTGCCAGCGTACCCGGACAGGGCGGACTTGAAGCTTTCTTT. It codes for CASVPGQGGLEAFF. The full variable domain, in which reference TRBV25-1 and TRBJ1-1 provide the parts outside the CDR3, is EADIYQTPRYLVIGTGKKITLECSQTMGHDKMYWYQQDPGMELHLIHYSYGVNSTEKGDLSSESTVSRIRTEHFPLTLESARPSHTSQYLCASVPGQGGLEAFFGQGTRLTVV.

This clonotype was seen many times. J is TRBJ2-1 and V is TRBV24-1, with a weak D call TRBD1 (6 bases). The V and J ends lost 4 bases and 12 bases respectively, with 18 bases between them. The germline V gene encodes CDR1 KGHDR and CDR2 SFDVKD. There are 14 residues in the CDR3. Written as DNA, the CDR3 is TGTGCCACCAGTGACCAACAAAGACTCAGGGGGCAGTTCTTC. Encoded protein: CATSDQQRLRGQFF.

This clonotype has at least ten counts. The chain is built from TRBV24-1 and TRBJ2-3, with 11 bases identical to TRBD2. Germline V CDR1 and CDR2: KGHDR, SFDVKD. J gave up 4 bases and V 5 bases, and 10 bases lay outside the gene matches. The CDR3 length is 17 residues. The CDR3: CATSAVLAGVGADTQYF. The CDR3 region has the DNA TGTGCCACCAGTGCTGTACTAGCGGGAGTAGGCGCAGATACGCAGTATTTT.

Ten or more counts support this clonotype. The germline gene is not matched at one end of the junction; a read error may be the cause. The V and J genes are TRBV2 and TRBJ2-7; no reliable D call. The CDR3 is 12 residues long. CDR1 and CDR2 from the germline V gene are SNHLY and FYNNEI. The CDR3, as DNA: TGTGCCAGCAGGGAAGAAGGGTACGAGCAGTACTTC. Translated: CASREEGYEQYF.

This clonotype was seen only a few times. The rearrangement joins TRBV6-5 to TRBJ1-3, with D perhaps TRBD1 (5 bases). CDR3 length: 15 residues. CDR1 is MNHEY and CDR2 is SVGAGI in the germline V gene. V was clipped by 2 bases and J by 7 bases, with 15 bases between them. The CDR3 DNA reads TGTGCCAGCAGTTACGGGCAGGGTATGGGTAACACCATATATTTT. As protein: CASSYGQGMGNTIYF.

This clonotype came up a few times. The conserved phenylalanine or tryptophan normally closing the CDR3 is absent here, so this likely arose from a read error. Because the CDR3's place on the DNA is in doubt, the DNA is left out and the CDR3 is given as listed by TCRdb. The chain has TRBV10-2 and TRBJ1-1; TRBD1, the table's D call, was not compared with the DNA. The CDR3 totals 10 residues, both ends included. The germline gives CDR1 WSHSY, CDR2 SAAADI. The CDR3 sequence is CASGDTTSVS.

The chain recombines TRBV9 with TRBJ2-3; D not resolved. The CDR3 contains 14 residues. The germline CDR1 and CDR2 sequences are SGDLS and YYNGEE. V shed 0 bases and J shed 4 bases, with 9 bases lying between them. As DNA, the CDR3 is TGTGCCAGCAGCGTAGTAGATAATCCAGATACGCAGTATTTT. Residues: CASSVVDNPDTQYF.

The V gene is TRBV5-6, the J gene TRBJ1-4; perhaps TRBD1 as D (6 bases). The CDR3 sequence is 15 residues long. The ends were cut back, 1 base at V and 8 bases at J, with 15 bases in the middle. Germline CDR1 reads SGHDT; CDR2 reads YYEEEE. The CDR3 DNA reads TGTGCCAGCAGCTTGTTGAGGGGGTCGGGAGAAAAACTGTTTTTT. This codes for CASSLLRGSGEKLFF.

This rearrangement joins TRBV25-1 to TRBJ2-5; D is possibly TRBD1 (6 bases). The V and J ends lost 2 bases and 3 bases respectively, with 13 bases between them. The germline CDR1 and CDR2 sequences are MGHDK and SYGVNS. This CDR3 is 15 amino acids long. CDR3 sequence reads: CASSEMDSGKETQYF. The CDR3 DNA reads TGTGCCAGCAGTGAAATGGACAGTGGAAAAGAGACCCAGTACTTC.

There are many counts of this clonotype. The chain has TRBV24-1 and TRBJ2-3; TRBD2 is a possible D gene (5 bases). With 6 bases removed from V and 1 base from J, the gap between germline ends came to 13 bases. Germline V gene lookup returns CDR1 KGHDR and CDR2 SFDVKD. This CDR3 spans 15 amino acids. CDR3 nucleotides: TGTGCCACCAGTTTATGGGGAGCCCGCACAGATACGCAGTATTTT. It translates to CATSLWGARTDTQYF.

This clonotype showed up just a few times. The chain links TRBV5-6 to TRBJ1-2; a possible D gene is TRBD1 (5 bases). Germline lookup yields CDR1 SGHDT and CDR2 YYEEEE. V lost 4 bases to trimming and J lost 8 bases, with 18 bases between them. This CDR3 has 14 residues. The CDR3 DNA is TGTGCCAGCAGCCCCCGTCGGGACGTCTCCGGCTACACCTTC. Translation: CASSPRRDVSGYTF.

The table lists this clonotype with many counts. The rearrangement joins TRBV19 to TRBJ1-1; 7 bases fit TRBD1. V was pared by 8 bases and J by 1 base, with 4 bases of the junction left unmatched. There are 13 residues in the CDR3. Germline CDR1 LNHDA, CDR2 SQIVND (reference sequence). CDR3 nucleotide sequence: TGTGCCAGTGGACAGGCCTCGAACACTGAAGCTTTCTTT. Residues: CASGQASNTEAFF.

The chain recombines TRBV5-5 with TRBJ1-1; D is uncertain. V lost 0 bases and J lost 3, with 9 bases in between. This CDR3 contains 14 residues. Germline values: CDR1 SGHKS, CDR2 YYEKEE (reference sequence). CDR3 sequence reads: CASSLVLWDTEAFF. The CDR3 DNA is TGTGCCAGCAGCTTGGTGTTGTGGGACACTGAAGCTTTCTTT.